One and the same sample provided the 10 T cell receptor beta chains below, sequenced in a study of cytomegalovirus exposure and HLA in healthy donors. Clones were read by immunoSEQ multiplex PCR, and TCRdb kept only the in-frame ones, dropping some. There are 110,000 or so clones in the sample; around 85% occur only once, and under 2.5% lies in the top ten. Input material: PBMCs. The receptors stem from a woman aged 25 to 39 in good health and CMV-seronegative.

The CDR3, as DNA: TGTGCCAGCAGCCCTAGTAGGGGCATGGGACAGCCACAAGAGACCCAGTACTTC. Residues: CASSPSRGMGQPQETQYF. The chain has TRBV7-9 and TRBJ2-5; 7 nucleotides match TRBD1. Trimming removed 5 bases from V and 2 bases from J; junction bases left unmatched: 17. The CDR3 spans 18 residues. CDR1 and CDR2 from the germline V gene are SEHNR and FQNEAQ (reference sequence).

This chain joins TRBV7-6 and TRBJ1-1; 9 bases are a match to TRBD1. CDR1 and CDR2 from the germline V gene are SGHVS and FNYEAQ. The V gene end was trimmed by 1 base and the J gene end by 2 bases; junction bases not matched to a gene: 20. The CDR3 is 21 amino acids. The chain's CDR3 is CASSLERSVGTGQLINTEAFF. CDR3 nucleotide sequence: TGTGCCAGCAGCTTAGAGAGGTCCGTTGGGACAGGGCAACTCATCAACACTGAAGCTTTCTTT.

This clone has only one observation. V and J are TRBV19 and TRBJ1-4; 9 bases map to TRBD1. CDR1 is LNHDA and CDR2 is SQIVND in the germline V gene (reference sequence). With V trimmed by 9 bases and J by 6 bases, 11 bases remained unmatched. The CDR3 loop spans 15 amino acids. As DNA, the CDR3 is TGTGCCAGCAAAACAGGGGGCAGTGGGGATGAAAAACTGTTTTTT. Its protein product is CASKTGGSGDEKLFF.

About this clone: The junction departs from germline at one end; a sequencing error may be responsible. The CDR3 bases are TGTGCCAGCAGCCCACAGCATAACTCACCCCTCCACTTT. Amino acids: CASSPQHNSPLHF. The rearrangement links TRBV14 to TRBJ1-6, with no clear D. The CDR3 extends over 13 amino acids. Germline V gene data show CDR1 as SGHDN and CDR2 as FVKESK.

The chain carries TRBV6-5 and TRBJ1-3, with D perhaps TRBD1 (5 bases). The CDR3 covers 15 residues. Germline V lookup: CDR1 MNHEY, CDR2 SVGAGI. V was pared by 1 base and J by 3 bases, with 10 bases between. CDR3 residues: CASSYFQGVGNTIYF. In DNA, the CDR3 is TGTGCCAGCAGTTACTTCCAGGGCGTTGGAAACACCATATATTTT.

The CDR3 loop reads CASSEPGAGANVLTF. In DNA, the CDR3 is TGTGCCAGCAGTGAACCGGGGGCTGGGGCCAACGTCCTGACTTTC. This sequence joins TRBV25-1 and TRBJ2-6; D perhaps matches TRBD2 (6 bases). The CDR3 is 15 amino acids. Germline assignment: CDR1 MGHDK and CDR2 SYGVNS. V lost 2 bases, J lost 2 bases, and 7 bases lay in between.

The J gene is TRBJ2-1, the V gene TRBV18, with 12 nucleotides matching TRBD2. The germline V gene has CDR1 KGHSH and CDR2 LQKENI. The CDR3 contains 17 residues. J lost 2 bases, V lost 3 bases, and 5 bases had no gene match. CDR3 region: CASSPARTSGAYNEQFF. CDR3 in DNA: TGTGCCAGCTCACCGGCCCGGACTAGCGGGGCCTACAATGAGCAGTTCTTC. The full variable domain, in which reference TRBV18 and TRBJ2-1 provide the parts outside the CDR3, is NAGVMQNPRHLVRRRGQEARLRCSPMKGHSHVYWYRQLPEEGLKFMVYLQKENIIDESGMPKERFSAEFPKEGPSILRIQQVVRGDSAAYFCASSPARTSGAYNEQFFGPGTRLTVL.

CDR3 sequence reads: CASSILRARKPGRVFF. As DNA, the CDR3 is TGTGCCAGTAGTATCCTGAGGGCGCGGAAGCCCGGGAGGGTGTTTTTT. The chain joins TRBV19 to TRBJ1-4; D is undetermined. V lost 3 bases to trimming and J lost 15 bases, with 26 bases between them. CDR3 length: 16 amino acids. Germline V CDR1 and CDR2: LNHDA, SQIVND (reference sequence).

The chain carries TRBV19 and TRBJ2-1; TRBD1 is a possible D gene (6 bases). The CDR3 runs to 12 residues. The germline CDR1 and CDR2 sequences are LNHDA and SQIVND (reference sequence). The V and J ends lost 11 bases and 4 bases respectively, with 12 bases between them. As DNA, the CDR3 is TGTGCCTCAGGGGACCGTTACAATGAGCAGTTCTTC. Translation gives CASGDRYNEQFF.

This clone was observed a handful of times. This chain's CDR3 is CASSLTGGDTQYF. The CDR3 DNA reads as TGTGCCAGCAGCTTGACGGGTGGGGATACGCAGTATTTT. This sequence joins TRBV5-4 and TRBJ2-3; D call uncertain. The CDR3 runs to 13 residues. Trimming removed 1 base at V and 6 bases at J, with 9 bases between. Looked up from germline, CDR1 is SGHNT and CDR2 is YYREEE (reference sequence).